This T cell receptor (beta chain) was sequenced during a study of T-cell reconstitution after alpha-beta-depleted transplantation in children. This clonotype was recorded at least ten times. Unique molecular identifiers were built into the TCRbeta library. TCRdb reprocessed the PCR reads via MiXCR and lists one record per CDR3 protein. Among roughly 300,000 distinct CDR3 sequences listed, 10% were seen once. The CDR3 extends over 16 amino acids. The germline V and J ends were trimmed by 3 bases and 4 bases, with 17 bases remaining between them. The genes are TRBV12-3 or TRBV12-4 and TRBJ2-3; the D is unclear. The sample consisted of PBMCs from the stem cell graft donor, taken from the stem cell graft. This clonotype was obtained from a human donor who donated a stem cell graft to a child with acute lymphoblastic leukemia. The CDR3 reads CASSFSVGFASDTQYF. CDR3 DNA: TGTGCCAGCAGTTTTTCGGTAGGGTTCGCTTCAGATACGCAGTATTTT.